These 24 T cell receptor beta chains originate from one sample sequenced in a study of T cells in Graves' hyperthyroidism and ophthalmopathy. TCR beta CDR3 sequences were amplified from RNA transcripts. The TCR CDR3 was amplified in a first-round RT-PCR using the HTBI primer set. One entry per CDR3 protein results from TCRdb running MiXCR on the multiplex PCR reads. The sample lists 800,000 or so distinct CDR3 sequences, about 38% occurring once. Sequencing input: blood. These TCRs come from a man younger than 30 with Graves' hyperthyroidism.

This clonotype has only a few counts. The chain links TRBV20-1 to TRBJ1-5, with D unclear. CDR1 and CDR2 (germline): DFQATT, SNEGSKA (reference sequence). V was trimmed by 0 bases and J by 0 bases, leaving 9 bases between them. This CDR3 is built from 15 residues. The CDR3 bases are TGCAGTGCTAGAGATTCAACTTATAGCAATCAGCCCCAGCATTTT. It yields the protein CSARDSTYSNQPQHF.

The rearrangement uses TRBV6-5 and TRBJ2-2, with D tentatively TRBD2 (5 bases). The CDR3 runs to 13 residues. Trimming took off 7 bases at V and 4 bases at J, with 10 bases between the two ends. Germline CDR1 MNHEY, CDR2 SVGAGI. The CDR3 is CASTGIITGELFF. CDR3 DNA sequence: TGTGCCAGCACCGGGATTATCACCGGGGAGCTGTTTTTT.

In this sample, this clonotype turned up many times. The chain carries TRBV7-9 and TRBJ2-7; 7 bases align to TRBD1. This CDR3 contains 14 residues. Germline-derived CDR1 and CDR2 are SEHNR and FQNEAQ (reference sequence). V lost 3 bases to trimming and J lost 6 bases; unmatched junction nucleotides: 8. The CDR3 DNA is TGTGCCAGCAGCTTCACCGGACAGGTCACCGAGCAGTACTTC. Its protein is CASSFTGQVTEQYF.

The sample holds many counts of this clonotype. The V gene is TRBV20-1, the J gene TRBJ1-2; 7 bases match TRBD1. V shed 5 bases and J 5 bases; nucleotides not matched to a gene: 5. The CDR3 is 12 residues long. Per germline, CDR1 DFQATT and CDR2 SNEGSKA (reference sequence). The CDR3 DNA reads TGCAGTGCTGCTGACAGGGAGTATGGCTACACCTTC. This sequence encodes CSAADREYGYTF.

This chain joins TRBV19 and TRBJ1-5; D perhaps matches TRBD1 (6 bases). The germline gives CDR1 LNHDA, CDR2 SQIVND (reference sequence). This CDR3 is built from 13 residues. V was cut by 5 bases and J by 14 bases, with 19 bases left in between. The CDR3: CASSAGQRHYEHF. DNA of the CDR3: TGTGCCAGTAGTGCCGGACAGAGACACTACGAGCATTTT.

At least ten counts were recorded for this clonotype. The chain is built from TRBV25-1 and TRBJ1-1; possible D gene TRBD1, 6 bases. Germline-derived CDR1 and CDR2 are MGHDK and SYGVNS. The CDR3 runs 14 residues. Trimming took 5 bases from V and 1 from J, leaving 11 bases between them. DNA of the CDR3: TGTGCCAGCAGTACCACACAGGGGAACACTGAAGCTTTCTTT. Its protein is CASSTTQGNTEAFF.

The table lists this clonotype with many counts. The rearrangement uses TRBV7-2 and TRBJ1-4; the D gene is possibly TRBD1 (5 bases). This CDR3 is built from 15 residues. From germline, CDR1 is SGHTA and CDR2 FQGNSA. Trimming took off 1 base at V and 10 bases at J, with 16 bases between the two ends. This CDR3 is CASSLEGYDFGKLFF. CDR3 DNA: TGTGCCAGCAGCTTAGAGGGGTATGACTTTGGAAAACTGTTTTTT.

The chain combines TRBV25-1 with TRBJ2-5; either TRBD1 or TRBD2 may supply D (6 bases each). Looked up from germline, CDR1 is MGHDK and CDR2 is SYGVNS. The V end was cut by 8 bases, the J end by 4 bases, with 17 bases between. The CDR3 spans 14 residues. CDR3 DNA: TGTGCCAGCTCACCAGGAGGGGGGTTAGAGACCCAGTACTTC. It is translated as CASSPGGGLETQYF.

The rearrangement links TRBV11-2 to TRBJ1-2, with TRBD1 identical over 11 bases. V shed 5 bases and J 6 bases; nucleotides not matched to a gene: 11. The length of the CDR3 is 16 residues. The germline gives CDR1 SGHAT, CDR2 FQNNGV. The CDR3 bases are TGTGCCAGCAGCGTAGGGGACAGGACAGGGGGCGATGGCTACACCTTC. It is translated as CASSVGDRTGGDGYTF.

This clonotype is a singleton in its sample. The chain has TRBV25-1 and TRBJ1-3; a weak D match, TRBD1 (6 bases). The CDR3 sequence is 15 residues long. V was trimmed by 7 bases and J by 0 bases, leaving 13 bases between them. Germline CDR1 MGHDK, CDR2 SYGVNS. The CDR3 region is CASMGALRSGNTIYF. The CDR3 DNA reads as TGTGCCAGCATGGGGGCCCTTCGCTCTGGAAACACCATATATTTT.

J is TRBJ1-1 and V is TRBV2; D unclear. There are 14 residues in the CDR3. Per germline, CDR1 SNHLY and CDR2 FYNNEI. The V end was cut by 6 bases, the J end by 2 bases, with 13 bases between. The CDR3 spells CASSAWAPNTEAFF. As DNA, the CDR3 is TGTGCCAGCAGCGCTTGGGCCCCAAACACTGAAGCTTTCTTT.

This clonotype appeared a few times. The chain joins TRBV12-3 or TRBV12-4 to TRBJ2-2; no clear D gene. This CDR3 has 14 residues. V lost 4 bases and J 0 bases, leaving 6 bases between the germline ends. The CDR3 DNA is TGTGCCAGCAGTTCGCCCACGAACACCGGGGAGCTGTTTTTT. Its protein product is CASSSPTNTGELFF.

The gene calls are TRBV29-1 and TRBJ2-7; 8 nucleotides agree with TRBD2. Germline V gives CDR1 SQVTM, CDR2 ANQGSEA. With V trimmed by 5 bases and J by 2 bases, 5 bases remained unmatched. CDR3 length: 13 amino acids. Written as DNA, the CDR3 is TGCAGCGTTTCGACGGGGGGGACCTACGAGCAGTACTTC. Protein sequence: CSVSTGGTYEQYF.

This clonotype was counted only a few times. The chain carries TRBV19 and TRBJ1-1, with 12 bases that match TRBD1. J was trimmed by 0 bases and V by 5 bases; bases with no gene match: 4. The germline gives CDR1 LNHDA, CDR2 SQIVND (reference sequence). CDR3 length: 16 residues. CDR3 region: CASSWDRGPLNTEAFF. Written as DNA, the CDR3 is TGTGCCAGTAGTTGGGACAGGGGGCCTTTGAACACTGAAGCTTTCTTT.

Comments on this clonotype: The limits of the CDR3 on the DNA are not certain, so only TCRdb's listed CDR3 is given. The chain joins TRBV10-2 to TRBJ2-6; the DNA was not compared with TRBD2, the D call given in the table. Germline lookup yields CDR1 WSHSY and CDR2 SAAADI. The length of the CDR3 is 21 amino acids, counting both ends. CDR3 in amino acids: CASSWEVTEAFFGSGANVLTF.

V and J are TRBV6-1 and TRBJ2-2, with unresolved D. Trimming took 0 bases from V and 10 from J, leaving 6 bases between them. The CDR3 contains 12 residues. CDR1 MNHNS and CDR2 SASEGT come from the germline V gene. CDR3 DNA sequence: TGTGCCAGCAGTGAAGCCCTGCCGGAGCTGTTTTTT. Translation gives CASSEALPELFF.

In its sample, this clonotype was seen a few times. The chain recombines TRBV5-1 with TRBJ1-3; D gene ambiguous. There are 14 residues in the CDR3. V was clipped by 0 bases and J by 8 bases, with 12 bases between them. Germline values: CDR1 SGHRS, CDR2 YFSETQ. The DNA for the CDR3 is TGCGCCAGCAGCTTGGATGGCACTGGCGACACCATATATTTT. As protein: CASSLDGTGDTIYF.

The chain joins TRBV5-5 to TRBJ2-6; 8 bases match TRBD1. This CDR3 contains 17 residues. Trimming at V came to 4 bases and at J to 1 base, leaving 7 bases not matched to a gene. Germline loops: CDR1 SGHKS, CDR2 YYEKEE (reference sequence). CDR3 sequence reads: CASSPDREVSGANVLTF. DNA for the CDR3: TGTGCCAGCAGCCCGGACAGGGAAGTTTCTGGGGCCAACGTCCTGACTTTC.

This clonotype was observed a few times. The J gene is TRBJ2-5, the V gene TRBV7-2; perhaps TRBD2 as D (6 bases). V dropped 1 base and J dropped 5 bases, with 11 bases sitting between them. The V gene's germline CDR1 is SGHTA and CDR2 FQGNSA. The CDR3 runs 14 residues. The CDR3 sequence is CASSLGGDRETQYF. The CDR3 DNA reads as TGTGCCAGCAGCTTAGGCGGGGATCGGGAGACCCAGTACTTC.

The V call is TRBV29-1, the J call TRBJ1-2; TRBD1 is a possible D gene (5 bases). CDR3 length: 10 amino acids. The V end lost 8 bases, the J end lost 8 bases, and 12 bases lay between the germline ends. Looked up from germline, CDR1 is SQVTM and CDR2 is ANQGSEA. CDR3 in amino acids: CSLGRDGYTF. CDR3 nucleotides: TGCAGCTTAGGGAGGGACGGCTACACCTTC. Full variable domain (rest looked up from reference TRBV29-1 and TRBJ1-2): SAVISQKPSRDICQRGTSLTIQCQVDSQVTMMFWYRQQPGQSLTLIATANQGSEATYESGFVIDKFPISRPNLTFSTLTVSNMSPEDSSIYLCSLGRDGYTFGSGTRLTVV.

The CDR3 DNA follows: TGTGCCAGCAGCCTTCGGATCTCCCGGGACAGAGGAGCTAACTATGGCTACACCTTC. Residues: CASSLRISRDRGANYGYTF. The rearrangement uses TRBV6-4 and TRBJ1-2; 7 bases match TRBD1. The V gene end was trimmed by 6 bases and the J gene end by 0 bases; junction bases not matched to a gene: 19. The CDR3 is made up of 19 amino acids. The germline V gene has CDR1 MRHNA and CDR2 SNTAGT.

This clonotype turned up a few times. The chain carries TRBV2 and TRBJ2-7, with a weak D call TRBD1 (7 bases). The length of the CDR3 is 15 residues. Trimming removed 7 bases from V and 3 bases from J, with 19 bases in between. Germline CDR1 reads SNHLY; CDR2 reads FYNNEI. DNA of the CDR3: TGTGCCAGCATTCAGGCCTCAGGGGGGATCTACGAGCAGTACTTC. This sequence encodes CASIQASGGIYEQYF.

This clonotype was counted ten times or more. V usage is TRBV20-1 and J usage is TRBJ1-5; 11 bases agree with TRBD1. The CDR3 consists of 15 residues. Trimming cost V 6 bases and J 1 base; bases outside gene matches: 5. Germline-derived CDR1 and CDR2 are DFQATT and SNEGSKA (reference sequence). This CDR3 is CSARTGGESNQPQHF. CDR3 nucleotides: TGCAGTGCCAGGACAGGGGGCGAGAGCAATCAGCCCCAGCATTTT.

V gene TRBV10-3 combines with J gene TRBJ2-7; 11 bases are a match to TRBD1. V shed 6 bases, J shed 7 bases, and the junction held 5 bases outside the gene matches. The germline gives CDR1 ENHRY, CDR2 SYGVKD. The CDR3 consists of 13 residues. In DNA form, the CDR3 reads TGTGCCATCAGAGGACAGGGGGCTTGGGAGCAGTACTTC. Translated, it gives CAIRGQGAWEQYF.